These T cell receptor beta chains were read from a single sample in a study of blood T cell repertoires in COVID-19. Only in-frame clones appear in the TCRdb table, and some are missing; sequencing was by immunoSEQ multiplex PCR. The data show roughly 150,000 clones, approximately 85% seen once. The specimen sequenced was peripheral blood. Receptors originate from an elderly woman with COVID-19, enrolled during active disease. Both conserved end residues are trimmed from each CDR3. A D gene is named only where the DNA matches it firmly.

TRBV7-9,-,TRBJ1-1,ASQWELNTEAF
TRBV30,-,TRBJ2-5,AWSPGRGFWGTQY
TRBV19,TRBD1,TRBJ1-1,ASSMTGWGTEAF
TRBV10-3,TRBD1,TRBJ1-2,AISEGTGAGYGYT
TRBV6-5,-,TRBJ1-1,ASSYVRGTEAF
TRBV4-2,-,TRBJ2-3,ASSQEFSGTDTQY
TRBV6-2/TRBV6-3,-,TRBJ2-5,ASGLGGGRETQY
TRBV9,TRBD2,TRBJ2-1,ASSVAQRGYNEQF
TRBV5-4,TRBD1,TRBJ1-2,ASSLSVGLGTVSYGYT
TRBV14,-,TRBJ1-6,ASSQGLWIGDSPLH
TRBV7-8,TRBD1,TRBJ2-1,ASSALAGTGGWNEQF
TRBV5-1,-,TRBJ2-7,ASSLVFGYEQY
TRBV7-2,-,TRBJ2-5,ASSLTSWETQY
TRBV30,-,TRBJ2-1,AWGRFSYNEQF
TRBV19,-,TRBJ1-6,ASTRDIGSYNSPLH
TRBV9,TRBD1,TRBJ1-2,ASSVFLTLDRGTANYGYT
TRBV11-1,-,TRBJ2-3,ASSSVASTDTQY
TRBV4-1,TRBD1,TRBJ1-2,ASSLDRGLGGYT
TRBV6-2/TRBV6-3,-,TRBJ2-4,ASSQQGTAKNIQY
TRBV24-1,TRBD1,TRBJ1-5,ATRGGTGGEGSNQPQH
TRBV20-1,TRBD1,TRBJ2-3,SASLISGQGVMDTQY
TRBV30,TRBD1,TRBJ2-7,AWSRGPWTGGDEQY
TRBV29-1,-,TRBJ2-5,SHNLPGVGETQY
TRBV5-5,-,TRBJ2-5,ASSLIGAGEETQY
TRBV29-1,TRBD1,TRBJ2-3,SVEDPGQGTTDTQY
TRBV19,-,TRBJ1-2,ASNPGTYPNYGYT
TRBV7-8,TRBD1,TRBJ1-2,ASSLNLRDSYGYT
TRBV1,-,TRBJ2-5,TSSQDGASGKGETQY
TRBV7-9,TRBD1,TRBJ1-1,ASSLVGQGAKVAF